Presented here are 14 T cell receptor beta chains from one specimen sequenced in a study of cytomegalovirus exposure and HLA in healthy donors. The PCR employed 60 Vbeta primers together with 13 Jbeta primers. The method was immunoSEQ multiplex PCR; TCRdb's version includes in-frame clones alone and lacks a portion of them. The repertoire has about 250,000 clones, 80% to 95% of them found once; the top ten carry about 1.5%. Material: PBMCs. The receptor set was obtained from a girl aged 2 to 10 in good health and CMV-seronegative.

The genes are TRBV9 and TRBJ2-7; D is possibly TRBD2 (6 bases). The CDR3 spans 14 residues. V lost 4 bases to trimming and J lost 0 bases, with 11 bases between them. Germline V lookup: CDR1 SGDLS, CDR2 YYNGEE. The CDR3 DNA reads as TGTGCCAGCAGCCCAGCGGGTGCCTCCTACGAGCAGTACTTC. Amino acid sequence: CASSPAGASYEQYF. Based on the CDR3 plus reference TRBV9 and TRBJ2-7, the full variable domain is DSGVTQTPKHLITATGQRVTLRCSPRSGDLSVYWYQQSLDQGLQFLIQYYNGEERAKGNILERFSAQQFPDLHSELNLSSLELGDSALYFCASSPAGASYEQYFGPGTRLTVT.

The rearrangement joins TRBV5-1 to TRBJ2-6; possible D gene TRBD1, 6 bases. Trimming shortened V by 1 base and J by 4 bases, and 9 bases separated the two germline ends. CDR1 and CDR2 (germline): SGHRS, YFSETQ. The CDR3 is made up of 15 amino acids. The DNA for the CDR3 is TGCGCCAGCAGCTTGACAGGGTTAGGGGCCAACGTCCTGACTTTC. It is translated as CASSLTGLGANVLTF.

The V call is TRBV30, the J call TRBJ1-5; D remains unclear. The CDR3 length is 14 residues. Germline-derived CDR1 and CDR2 are GTSNPN and SVGIG (reference sequence). V was trimmed by 2 bases and J by 0 bases, leaving 8 bases between them. This CDR3 reads CAWSKLNSNQPQHF. The CDR3 nucleotides are TGTGCCTGGAGTAAACTGAATAGCAATCAGCCCCAGCATTTT.

The chain combines TRBV5-1 with TRBJ1-5; 8 nucleotides agree with TRBD1. The CDR3 is 13 residues long. The trim removed 4 bases at V and 6 bases at J, leaving 3 bases unmatched. CDR1 is SGHRS and CDR2 is YFSETQ in the germline V gene. The CDR3 DNA reads as TGCGCCAGCAGCGAAACAGGGGGTCAGCCCCAGCATTTT. Protein: CASSETGGQPQHF.

The chain carries TRBV6-7 and TRBJ2-3, with 8 positions matching TRBD2. TRBV6-7 is assigned to the ORF class and has an uncertain function. The CDR3 is 15 residues long. The V gene end was trimmed by 5 bases and the J gene end by 0 bases; junction bases not matched to a gene: 4. In DNA, the CDR3 is TGTGCCAGCAGTGGCCGACTAGCGAGCACAGATACGCAGTATTTT. It encodes CASSGRLASTDTQYF.

The DNA for the CDR3 is TGTGCCAGCAGTTTATTGGGACTAGCGGGGGGGAACGAGCAGTACTTC. It codes for CASSLLGLAGGNEQYF. The V gene is TRBV27, the J gene TRBJ2-5, with TRBD2 identical over 16 bases. The J call may be incorrect, as the DNA end agrees better with TRBJ2-7. CDR1 is MNHEY and CDR2 is SMNVEV in the germline V gene (reference sequence). This CDR3 is built from 16 residues.

This chain connects TRBV27 to TRBJ2-1; 14 bases match TRBD2. Germline V CDR1 and CDR2: MNHEY, SMNVEV (reference sequence). J lost 9 bases, V lost 3 bases, and 10 bases had no gene match. This CDR3 region has 17 residues. As DNA, the CDR3 is TGTGCCAGCAGTTTGACTAGCGGGGGGGCCGCGCGTGGTGAGCAGTTCTTC. Its protein product is CASSLTSGGAARGEQFF.

V and J are TRBV9 and TRBJ2-5, with D perhaps TRBD2 (5 bases). Germline V gene data show CDR1 as SGDLS and CDR2 as YYNGEE. This CDR3 contains 14 residues. Trimming removed 1 base from V and 5 bases from J, with 12 bases in between. The CDR3 nucleotides are TGTGCCAGCAGCGTATATTCGGGGTCTGAGACCCAGTACTTC. Protein product: CASSVYSGSETQYF. The variable domain in full, completed from reference TRBV9 and TRBJ2-5, reads DSGVTQTPKHLITATGQRVTLRCSPRSGDLSVYWYQQSLDQGLQFLIQYYNGEERAKGNILERFSAQQFPDLHSELNLSSLELGDSALYFCASSVYSGSETQYFGPGTRLLVL.

This clone was found once. The genes are TRBV7-6 and TRBJ2-7; D might be TRBD1 (6 bases). CDR3 length: 14 amino acids. In germline, CDR1 is SGHVS, CDR2 FNYEAQ. Trimming pared 8 bases from V and 4 bases from J, leaving 18 bases between. The chain's CDR3 is CASAEAGEIYEQYF. The DNA for the CDR3 is TGTGCCAGCGCGGAGGCAGGGGAAATATACGAGCAGTACTTC.

This sequence joins TRBV5-1 and TRBJ2-2; D is unclear. The CDR3 is made up of 15 amino acids. The germline gives CDR1 SGHRS, CDR2 YFSETQ. Deletions cut 4 bases from V and 4 bases from J, with 14 bases between. The CDR3 here is CASSPSPSGTGELFF. The CDR3 DNA sequence: TGCGCCAGCAGCCCGAGCCCCTCGGGCACCGGGGAGCTGTTTTTT.

The chain has TRBV28 and TRBJ1-5; TRBD1 is a possible D gene (5 bases). The germline V gene encodes CDR1 MDHEN and CDR2 SYDVKM. The germline V and J ends were trimmed by 8 bases and 5 bases, with 13 bases remaining between them. This CDR3 is 13 amino acids long. The CDR3 loop reads CASSLGGDQPQHF. The DNA for the CDR3 is TGTGCCAGCTCTTTGGGGGGGGATCAGCCCCAGCATTTT. The full variable domain, in which reference TRBV28 and TRBJ1-5 provide the parts outside the CDR3, is DVKVTQSSRYLVKRTGEKVFLECVQDMDHENMFWYRQDPGLGLRLIYFSYDVKMKEKGDIPEGYSVSREKKERFSLILESASTNQTSMYLCASSLGGDQPQHFGDGTRLSIL.

The chain employs TRBV6-1 and TRBJ1-6; 7 nucleotides line up with TRBD1. The ends lost 3 bases at V and 7 bases at J; junction bases unmatched: 6. CDR3 length: 15 amino acids. In germline, CDR1 is MNHNS, CDR2 SASEGT. CDR3 nucleotide sequence: TGTGCCAGCAGTGACAGGGGGATACTGAATTCACCCCTCCACTTT. Its protein is CASSDRGILNSPLHF.

This clone was seen only once. The rearrangement uses TRBV30 and TRBJ2-2, with D possibly matching TRBD2 (6 bases). Germline V lookup: CDR1 GTSNPN, CDR2 SVGIG (reference sequence). V was trimmed by 6 bases and J by 4 bases, leaving 6 bases between them. This CDR3 has 11 residues. The CDR3 nucleotides are TGTGCCTGCGGGAGCACCGGGGAGCTGTTTTTT. Encoded protein: CACGSTGELFF.

The chain links TRBV10-2 to TRBJ2-7, with 10 nucleotides matching TRBD2. V shed 7 bases, J shed 4 bases, and the junction held 19 bases outside the gene matches. The germline V gene has CDR1 WSHSY and CDR2 SAAADI. This CDR3 has 18 residues. The CDR3 nucleotides are TGCGCCAGCACTACGATTCGAGCCTCTAGCGGGAGTTCTTACGAGCAGTACTTC. Translated: CASTTIRASSGSSYEQYF.